Reported below is one TCR beta chain. Source study methods: It was from reference gene primer amplification that nucleated cell counts were estimated. Data came from immunoSEQ multiplex PCR; TCRdb stores just in-frame clones and leaves some out. D and trimming come from the DNA, and the V and J calls and clone size come from that table. The top ten clones hold approximately 2.1% of a sample with 65,000 to 90,000 clones, roughly four fifths of them seen once. The data were obtained in a study of blood T cell repertoires in COVID-19. Background on the study: T cells, B-cell-depleted T cells, or PBMCs supplied cDNA or gDNA.

The CDR3 has 18 amino acids. CDR1 is SQVTM and CDR2 is ANQGSEA in the germline V gene. The trim removed 6 bases at V and 4 bases at J, leaving 16 bases unmatched. Seattle patients were enrolled while actively infected and followed longitudinally. The TCR comes from a man in his 70s with COVID-19, enrolled during active disease. Sequencing input: peripheral blood. The chain carries TRBV29-1 and TRBJ2-7; 15 bases fit TRBD2. The CDR3 DNA reads TGCAGCGTATCGGGGCTCCCCGGGACTAGCGGGAGGTTGTACGAGCAGTACTTC. Translating gives CSVSGLPGTSGRLYEQYF.